These 4 T cell receptor beta chains share one sample of origin, sequenced in a study of blood T cell repertoires in COVID-19. The repertoire was sequenced with immunoSEQ multiplex PCR; TCRdb's copy has only in-frame clones and lacks some. The table shows approximately 170,000 clones, with roughly 86% occurring only once. Sequenced: peripheral blood. These receptors were obtained from a man aged 40-50 years who had recovered from COVID-19.

The chain employs TRBV7-2 and TRBJ2-3; D may be TRBD2 (7 bases). Trimming removed 4 bases at V and 1 base at J, with 12 bases between. CDR1 is SGHTA and CDR2 is FQGNSA in the germline V gene. This CDR3 spans 15 amino acids. The DNA for the CDR3 is TGTGCCAGCAGCTCATTGGGGGGGCGCACAGATACGCAGTATTTT. The encoded protein is CASSSLGGRTDTQYF.

This chain links TRBV6-6 with TRBJ1-2; TRBD1 aligns across 8 bases. The germline V gene has CDR1 MNHNY and CDR2 SVGAGI (reference sequence). The CDR3 covers 15 residues. Unmatched junction bases numbered 6, after V lost 6 bases and J lost 0 bases. The CDR3 sequence: CASRVQGEANYGYTF. CDR3 in DNA: TGTGCCAGCAGGGTACAGGGGGAAGCTAACTATGGCTACACCTTC.

The V call is TRBV9, the J call TRBJ2-7, with 7 bases identical to TRBD1. This CDR3 region has 13 residues. V was pared by 3 bases and J by 3 bases, with 3 bases of the junction left unmatched. Looked up from germline, CDR1 is SGDLS and CDR2 is YYNGEE. For the CDR3, the DNA is TGTGCCAGCAGCGGGGGACAGAGCTACGAGCAGTACTTC. Protein sequence: CASSGGQSYEQYF.

This chain uses TRBV10-3 with TRBJ1-1; D is possibly TRBD1 (6 bases). Trimming pared 7 bases from V and 5 bases from J, leaving 17 bases between. CDR1 ENHRY and CDR2 SYGVKD come from the germline V gene. The CDR3 runs 14 residues. CDR3 residues: CAITREIQGTEAFF. The CDR3, as DNA: TGTGCCATCACGAGAGAGATACAGGGAACTGAAGCTTTCTTT.